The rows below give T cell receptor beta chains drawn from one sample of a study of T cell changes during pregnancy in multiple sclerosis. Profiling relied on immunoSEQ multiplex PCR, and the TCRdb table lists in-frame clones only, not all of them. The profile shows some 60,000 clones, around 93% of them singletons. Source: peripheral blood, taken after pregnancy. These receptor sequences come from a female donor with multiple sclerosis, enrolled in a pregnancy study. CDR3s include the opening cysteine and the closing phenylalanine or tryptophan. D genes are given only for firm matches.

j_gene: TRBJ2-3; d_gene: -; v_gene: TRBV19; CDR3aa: CASNQGRNTDTQYF
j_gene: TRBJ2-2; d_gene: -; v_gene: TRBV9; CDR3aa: CASSVLSQGHTGELFF
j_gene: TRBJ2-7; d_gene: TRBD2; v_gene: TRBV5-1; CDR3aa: CASRAGGSYEQYF
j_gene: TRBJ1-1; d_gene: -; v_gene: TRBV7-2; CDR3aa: CASSSGSGFTEAFF
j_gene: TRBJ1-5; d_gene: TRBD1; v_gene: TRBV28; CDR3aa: CASSDKTGRGSNQPQHF
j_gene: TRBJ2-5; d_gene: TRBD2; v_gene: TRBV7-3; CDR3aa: CASSLTGGLAETQYF
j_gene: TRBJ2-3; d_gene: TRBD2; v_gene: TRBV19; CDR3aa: CASSITAAGTNRRHTDTQYF
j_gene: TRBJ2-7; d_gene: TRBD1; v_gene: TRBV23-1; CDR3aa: CASSRRTGTYEQYF
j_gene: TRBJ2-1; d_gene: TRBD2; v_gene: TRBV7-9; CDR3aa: CASSLGPAGGPGNEQFF
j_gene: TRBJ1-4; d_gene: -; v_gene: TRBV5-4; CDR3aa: CASSLGGEDEKLFF